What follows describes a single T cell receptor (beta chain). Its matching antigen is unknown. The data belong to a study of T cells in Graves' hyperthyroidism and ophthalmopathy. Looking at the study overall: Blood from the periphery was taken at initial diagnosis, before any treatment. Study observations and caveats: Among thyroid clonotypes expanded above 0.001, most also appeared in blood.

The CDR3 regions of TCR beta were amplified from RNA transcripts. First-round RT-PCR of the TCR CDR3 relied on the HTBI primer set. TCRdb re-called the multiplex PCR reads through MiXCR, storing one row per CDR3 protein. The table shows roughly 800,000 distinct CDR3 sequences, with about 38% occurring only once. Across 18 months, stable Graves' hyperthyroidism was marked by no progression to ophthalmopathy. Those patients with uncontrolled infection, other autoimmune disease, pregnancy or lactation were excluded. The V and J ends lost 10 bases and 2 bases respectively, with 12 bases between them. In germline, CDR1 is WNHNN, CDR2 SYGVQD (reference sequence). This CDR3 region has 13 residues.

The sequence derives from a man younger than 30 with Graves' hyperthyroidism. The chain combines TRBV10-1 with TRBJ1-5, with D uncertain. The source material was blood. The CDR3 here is CAKNADGNQPQHF. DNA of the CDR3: TGCGCCAAAAACGCGGACGGCAATCAGCCCCAGCATTTT.